This TCR beta chain originates from a study of long-term antiretroviral therapy in people with HIV. Study results and caveats: Blood collection from about 2004 to 2017 possibly occurred under older ART regimens.

The authors ran the immunoSEQ assay, v3.0, at survey level. Generated by immunoSEQ multiplex PCR, the TCRdb table keeps only in-frame clones and is missing some. The profile covers 25,000 to 35,000 clones, with 90% to 95% appearing a single time and around 2.7% taken by the ten largest. As for this clone: Its antigen is not known.

The sample was unsorted PBMCs, taken roughly 7.1 years after starting antiretroviral therapy. The sequence was collected from a man aged 45-65 years with HIV.

DNA of the CDR3: TGTGCCAGCAGGCTTGGTGGCTCTGGAAACACCATATATTTT. Protein sequence: CASRLGGSGNTIYF. The chain is built from TRBV6-1 and TRBJ1-3; no definite D call. Trimming stripped 6 bases from V and 0 bases from J, with 9 bases between. Germline V CDR1 and CDR2: MNHNS, SASEGT. The length of the CDR3 is 14 residues.